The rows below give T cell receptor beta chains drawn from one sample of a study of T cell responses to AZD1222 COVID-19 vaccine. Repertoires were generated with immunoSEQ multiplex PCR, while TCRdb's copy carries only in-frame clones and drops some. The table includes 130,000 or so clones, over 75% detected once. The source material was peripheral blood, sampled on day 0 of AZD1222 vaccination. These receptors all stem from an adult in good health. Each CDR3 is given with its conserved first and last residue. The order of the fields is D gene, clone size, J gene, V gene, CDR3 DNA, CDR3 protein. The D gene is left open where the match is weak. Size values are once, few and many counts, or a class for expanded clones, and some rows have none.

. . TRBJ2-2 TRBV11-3 TGTGCCAGCAGCCCCACTAGGGCCGGGGAGCTGTTTTTT CASSPTRAGELFF
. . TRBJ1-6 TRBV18 TGTGCCAGCTCACCCGCTCGAGCGAGCTCCTATAATTCACCCCTCCACTTT CASSPARASSYNSPLHF
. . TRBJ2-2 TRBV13 TGTGCCAGCAGCTTCACAGGTTTCGGGCTGAGGGGCACCGGGGAGCTGTTTTTT CASSFTGFGLRGTGELFF
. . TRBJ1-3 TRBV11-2 TGTGCCAGCAGCTTAGATCTCCGGAGGGGAAACACCATATATTTT CASSLDLRRGNTIYF
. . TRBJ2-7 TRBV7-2 TGTGCCAGCAGCTTAGGGGTCGGCTACGAGCAGTACTTC CASSLGVGYEQYF
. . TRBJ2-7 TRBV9 TGTGCCAGCAGCGTAGGTACGGGTCTCAACTACGAGCAGTACTTC CASSVGTGLNYEQYF
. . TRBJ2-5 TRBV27 TGTGCCAGCAGTTTATTGTCCAGCCAAGAGACCCAGTACTTC CASSLLSSQETQYF
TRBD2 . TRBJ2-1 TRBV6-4 TGTGCCAGCAGTGACTCAAACCAGCGGGACTACAATGAGCAGTTCTTC CASSDSNQRDYNEQFF
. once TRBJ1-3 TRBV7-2 TGTGCCAGCAGCGCCCCTGGTGTAAACACCATATATTTT CASSAPGVNTIYF
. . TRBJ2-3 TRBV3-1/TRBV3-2 TGTGCCAGCCGTGTCGGAGGCACAGATACGCAGTATTTT CASRVGGTDTQYF
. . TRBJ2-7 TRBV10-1 TGCGCCAGCACTCAGGGGGGGACCTACGAGCAGTACTTC CASTQGGTYEQYF
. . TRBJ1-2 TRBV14 TGTGCCAGCAGCCAAGTGGGCGCCGGAGGCTACACCTTC CASSQVGAGGYTF
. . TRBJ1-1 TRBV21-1 TGTGCCAGCAGCAAAGGATTACCGATTAGTGGGACAGGGGGGATGGGAAACACTGAAGCTTTCTTT CASSKGLPISGTGGMGNTEAFF
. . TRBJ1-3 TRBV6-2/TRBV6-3 TGTGCCAGCACTTATCTTCCTGGAAACACCATATATTTT CASTYLPGNTIYF
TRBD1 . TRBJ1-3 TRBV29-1 TGCAGCGTCGGGCTTGGACAGGCTGGAAACACCATATATTTT CSVGLGQAGNTIYF
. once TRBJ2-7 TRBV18 TGTGCCAGCTCCGGGAATACAGGGATCGAGCAGTACTTC CASSGNTGIEQYF
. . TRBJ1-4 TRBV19 TGTGCCAGTAGGGACCGTTTTCGTGAAAAACTGTTTTTT CASRDRFREKLFF
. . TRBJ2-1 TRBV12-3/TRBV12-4 TGTGCCAGCAGTTTGGGGGGGCCGCAGTTCTTC CASSLGGPQFF
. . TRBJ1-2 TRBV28 TGTGCCAGCAGTCCCCCAGGATATGGCTACACCTTC CASSPPGYGYTF
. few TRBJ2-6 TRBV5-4 TGTGCCAGCAGCCCAGGAAGAGGTGGGGCCAACGTCCTGACTTTC CASSPGRGGANVLTF
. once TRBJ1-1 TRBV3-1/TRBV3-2 TGTGCCAGCAGCCAAGATGGGGGTCGACGGAACACTGAAGCTTTCTTT CASSQDGGRRNTEAFF
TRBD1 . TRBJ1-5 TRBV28 TGTGCCAGCAGTCACCGGGACAGGGATGGGCAGCCCCAGCATTTT CASSHRDRDGQPQHF
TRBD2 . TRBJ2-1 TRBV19 TGTGCCAGTAGTTCGGGACTAGCGGGGGGCTACTCCTACAATGAGCAGTTCTTC CASSSGLAGGYSYNEQFF
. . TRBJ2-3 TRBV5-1 TGCGCCAGCAGCTTGTTTGGGATGTCCTCCACAGATACGCAGTATTTT CASSLFGMSSTDTQYF
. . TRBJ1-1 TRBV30 TGTGCCTGGGCCCCCCGTAGCACTGAAGCTTTCTTT CAWAPRSTEAFF
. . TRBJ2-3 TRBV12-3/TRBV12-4 TGTGCCAGCAGCCCAGCGGCAGATACGCAGTATTTT CASSPAADTQYF
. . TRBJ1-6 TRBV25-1 TGTGCCAGCAGTGAATGGAGCTCCTATAATTCACCCCTCCACTTT CASSEWSSYNSPLHF